The entry that follows covers one T cell receptor (beta chain) sequence. This sample is drawn from a study of blood T cell repertoires in COVID-19. On the study more broadly: Italy, Spain and the United States were the sources of the convalescent and acute COVID-19 samples. Sample material is recorded as cDNA or gDNA derived from T cells, B-cell-depleted T cells, or PBMCs.

In the source study's methods: For nucleated cells, counts were estimated from reference gene primer amplification. Here immunoSEQ multiplex PCR was the method, and the copy in TCRdb shows in-frame clones only, minus some. That table furnishes V, J and clone size, whereas the DNA furnished D and trimming. The sample includes roughly 15,000 clones, roughly 90% of them seen just once. There are 15 residues in the CDR3. Germline lookup yields CDR1 MNHEY and CDR2 SMNVEV (reference sequence). V was clipped by 4 bases and J by 3 bases, with 13 bases between them. The V gene is TRBV27, the J gene TRBJ1-5; TRBD1 is a possible D gene (6 bases). This sequence was found in a man aged 50 to 59 with active COVID-19. The sequenced material came from peripheral blood. The CDR3 here is CASSSVDRDNQPQHF. CDR3 nucleotide sequence: TGTGCCAGCAGTTCGGTGGACAGAGACAATCAGCCCCAGCATTTT.